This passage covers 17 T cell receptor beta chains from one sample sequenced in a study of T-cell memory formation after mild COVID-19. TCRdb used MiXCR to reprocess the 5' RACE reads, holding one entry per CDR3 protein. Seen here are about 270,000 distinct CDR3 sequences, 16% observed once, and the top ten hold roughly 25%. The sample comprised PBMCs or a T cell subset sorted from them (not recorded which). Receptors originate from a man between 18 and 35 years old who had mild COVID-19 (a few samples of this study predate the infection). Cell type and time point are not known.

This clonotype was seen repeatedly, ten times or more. The CDR3 region is CASGISGAVDTQYF. The CDR3 DNA sequence: TGTGCCAGCGGCATTAGCGGGGCTGTAGATACGCAGTATTTT. The V gene is TRBV7-8, the J gene TRBJ2-3; 8 bases agree with TRBD2. Per the germline V gene, CDR1 is SGHVS and CDR2 is FQNEAQ. The CDR3 runs 14 residues. V was clipped by 8 bases and J by 5 bases; unmatched bases: 9.

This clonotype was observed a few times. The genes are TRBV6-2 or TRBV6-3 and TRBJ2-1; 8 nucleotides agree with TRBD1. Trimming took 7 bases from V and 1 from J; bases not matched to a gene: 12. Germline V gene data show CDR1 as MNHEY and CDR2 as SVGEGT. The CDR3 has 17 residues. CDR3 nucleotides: TGTGCCAGCACCGACGGGACAGGAGAGTTTTCCTACAATGAGCAGTTCTTC. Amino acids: CASTDGTGEFSYNEQFF.

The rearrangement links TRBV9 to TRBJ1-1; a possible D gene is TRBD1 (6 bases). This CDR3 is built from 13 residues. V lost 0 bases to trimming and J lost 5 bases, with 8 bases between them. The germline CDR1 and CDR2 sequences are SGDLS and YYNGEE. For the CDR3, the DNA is TGTGCCAGCAGCGTAGGACAGGCGACTGAAGCTTTCTTT. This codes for CASSVGQATEAFF.

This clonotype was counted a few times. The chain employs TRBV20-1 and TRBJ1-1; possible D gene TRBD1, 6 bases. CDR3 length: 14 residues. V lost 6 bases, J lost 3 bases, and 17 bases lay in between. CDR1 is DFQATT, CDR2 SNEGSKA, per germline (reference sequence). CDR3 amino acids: CSAGQTRGYTEAFF. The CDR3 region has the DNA TGCAGTGCCGGACAGACAAGGGGGTACACTGAAGCTTTCTTT.

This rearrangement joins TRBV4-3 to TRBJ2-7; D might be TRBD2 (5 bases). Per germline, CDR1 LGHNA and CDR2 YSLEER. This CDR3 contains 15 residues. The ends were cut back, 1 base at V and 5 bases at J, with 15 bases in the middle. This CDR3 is CASSQVWTPTHEQYF. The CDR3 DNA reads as TGCGCCAGCAGCCAAGTTTGGACTCCCACACACGAGCAGTACTTC.

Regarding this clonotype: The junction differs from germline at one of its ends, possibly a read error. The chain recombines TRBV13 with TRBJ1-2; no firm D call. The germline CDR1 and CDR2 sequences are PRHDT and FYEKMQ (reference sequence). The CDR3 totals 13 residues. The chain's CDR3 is CASSLGGRLGYTF. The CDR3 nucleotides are TGTGCCAGCAGCCTAGGAGGGAGACTGGGCTACACCTTC.

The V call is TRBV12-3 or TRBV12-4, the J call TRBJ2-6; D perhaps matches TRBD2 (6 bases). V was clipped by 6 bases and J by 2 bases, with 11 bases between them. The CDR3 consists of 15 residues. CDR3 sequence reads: CASRPGRPGANVLTF. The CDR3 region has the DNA TGTGCCAGCAGACCTGGGAGGCCTGGGGCCAACGTCCTGACTTTC.

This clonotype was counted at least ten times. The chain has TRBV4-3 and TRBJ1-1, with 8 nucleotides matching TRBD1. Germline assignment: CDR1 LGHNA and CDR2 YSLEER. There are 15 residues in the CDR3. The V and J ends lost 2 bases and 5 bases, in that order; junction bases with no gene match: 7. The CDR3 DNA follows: TGCGCCAGCAGCCAAAGGACAGGGCCAGGTACTGAAGCTTTCTTT. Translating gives CASSQRTGPGTEAFF.

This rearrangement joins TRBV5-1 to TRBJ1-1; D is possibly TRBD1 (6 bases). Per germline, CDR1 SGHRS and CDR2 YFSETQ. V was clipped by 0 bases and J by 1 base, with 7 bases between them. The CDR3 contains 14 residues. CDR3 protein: CASSLGQENTEAFF. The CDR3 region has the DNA TGCGCCAGCAGCTTGGGACAGGAGAACACTGAAGCTTTCTTT.

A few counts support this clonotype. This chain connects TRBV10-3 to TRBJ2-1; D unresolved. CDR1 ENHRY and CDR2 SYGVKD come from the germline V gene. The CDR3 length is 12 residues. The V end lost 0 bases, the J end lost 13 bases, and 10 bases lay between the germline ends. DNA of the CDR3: TGTGCCATCAGTGAGTCCGCCGAACCCCAGTTCTTC. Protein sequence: CAISESAEPQFF.

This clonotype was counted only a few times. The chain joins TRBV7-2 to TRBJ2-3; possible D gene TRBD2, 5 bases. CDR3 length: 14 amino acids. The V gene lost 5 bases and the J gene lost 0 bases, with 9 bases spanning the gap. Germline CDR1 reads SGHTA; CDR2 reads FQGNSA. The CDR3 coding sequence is TGTGCCAGCAGCCCGGGATTCAGCACAGATACGCAGTATTTT. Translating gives CASSPGFSTDTQYF. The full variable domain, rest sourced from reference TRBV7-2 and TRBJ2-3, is GAGVSQSPSNKVTEKGKDVELRCDPISGHTALYWYRQSLGQGLEFLIYFQGNSAPDKSGLPSDRFSAERTGGSVSTLTIQRTQQEDSAVYLCASSPGFSTDTQYFGPGTRLTVL.

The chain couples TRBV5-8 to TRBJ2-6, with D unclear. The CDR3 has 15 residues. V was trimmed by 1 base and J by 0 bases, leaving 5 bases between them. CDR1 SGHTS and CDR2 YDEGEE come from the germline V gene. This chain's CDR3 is CASSLWNSGANVLTF. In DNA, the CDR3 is TGTGCCAGCAGCTTGTGGAACTCTGGGGCCAACGTCCTGACTTTC.

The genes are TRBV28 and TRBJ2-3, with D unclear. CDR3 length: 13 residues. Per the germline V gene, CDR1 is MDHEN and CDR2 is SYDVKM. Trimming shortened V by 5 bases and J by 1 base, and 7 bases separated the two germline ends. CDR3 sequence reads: CASSTPGTDTQYF. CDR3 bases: TGTGCCAGCAGTACCCCAGGCACAGATACGCAGTATTTT.

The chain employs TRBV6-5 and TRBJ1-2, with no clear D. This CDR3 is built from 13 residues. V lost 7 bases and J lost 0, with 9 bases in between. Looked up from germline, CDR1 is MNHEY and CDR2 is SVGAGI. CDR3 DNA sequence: TGTGCCAGCACCACCGCTTCTAACTATGGCTACACCTTC. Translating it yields CASTTASNYGYTF.

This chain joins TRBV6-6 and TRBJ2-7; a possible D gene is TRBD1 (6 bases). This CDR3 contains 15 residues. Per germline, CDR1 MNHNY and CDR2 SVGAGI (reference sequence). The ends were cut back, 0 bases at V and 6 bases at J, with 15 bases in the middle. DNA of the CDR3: TGTGCCAGCAGTTACTCGACAGGAGGCTTCGGCGAGCAGTACTTC. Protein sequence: CASSYSTGGFGEQYF.

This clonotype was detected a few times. The CDR3 bases are TGTGCCAGCAGCTCGAACCGGGACAGGGATGTAGGCACTGAAGCTTTCTTT. It codes for CASSSNRDRDVGTEAFF. V and J are TRBV7-9 and TRBJ1-1; 9 bases agree with TRBD1. In germline, CDR1 is SEHNR, CDR2 FQNEAQ (reference sequence). J lost 4 bases, V lost 4 bases, and 13 bases had no gene match. There are 17 residues in the CDR3.

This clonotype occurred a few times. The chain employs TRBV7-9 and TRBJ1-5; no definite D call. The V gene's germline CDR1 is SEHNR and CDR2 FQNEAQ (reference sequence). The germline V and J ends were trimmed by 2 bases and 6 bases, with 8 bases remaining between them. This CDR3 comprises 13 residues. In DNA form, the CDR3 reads TGTGCCAGCAGCTTAAACAGCCTTCAGCCCCAGCATTTT. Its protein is CASSLNSLQPQHF.